A selection of T cell receptor beta chains follows, all from one sample in a study of shared clonotypes between healthy human individuals. Some clones are missing from TCRdb's copy, which holds only in-frame ones; the method was immunoSEQ multiplex PCR. The sample has roughly 2,500,000 clones, 80% to 95% seen once; the top ten hold more than 0.35%. The sample was naive CD4+ T cells from PBMCs. Every receptor here comes from a man between 18 and 29 years old in good health. Some clones in this sample may be carry-over from other donors' samples. The CDR3 runs from the conserved cysteine through the conserved F or W. A D gene is named only where the DNA matches it firmly. Some rows have no size entry. The others give once, few or many, or a class for an expanded clone.

.	TRBV5-1	TRBJ1-5	.	CASSLGSQPNQPQHF	TGCGCCAGCAGCCTCGGCAGCCAGCCCAATCAGCCCCAGCATTTT
.	TRBV29-1	TRBJ2-1	.	CSVRITGKGNEQFF	TGCAGCGTTCGAATAACAGGGAAAGGGAATGAGCAGTTCTTC
.	TRBV6-1	TRBJ2-5	.	CASSEKGETQYF	TGTGCCAGCAGTGAAAAGGGGGAGACCCAGTACTTC
.	TRBV28	TRBJ1-1	.	CAATRGLRNTEAFF	TGTGCCGCCACTAGAGGCTTAAGGAACACTGAAGCTTTCTTT
.	TRBV7-7	TRBJ1-1	.	CASTAFWNTEAFF	TGTGCCAGCACCGCTTTTTGGAACACTGAAGCTTTCTTT
.	TRBV28	TRBJ1-2	.	CASRYEGRGSTYGYTF	TGTGCCAGCAGGTACGAGGGGAGGGGCTCCACCTATGGCTACACCTTC
.	TRBV21-1	TRBJ2-7	.	CASSKAPGREGNYEQYF	TGTGCCAGCAGCAAAGCGCCGGGGCGGGAGGGGAACTACGAGCAGTACTTC
.	TRBV11-2	TRBJ2-2	.	CASSLPVNTGELFF	TGTGCCAGCAGCTTACCAGTGAACACCGGGGAGCTGTTTTTT
.	TRBV6-5	TRBJ1-3	.	CASSYPLTGNTIYF	TGTGCCAGCAGTTATCCCCTGACTGGAAACACCATATATTTT
.	TRBV7-9	TRBJ1-4	TRBD1	CASSLGQGWEKLFF	TGTGCCAGCAGCTTAGGACAGGGGTGGGAAAAACTGTTTTTT
.	TRBV28	TRBJ1-3	.	CASSSYRSGNTIYF	TGTGCCAGCTCATCTTACCGCTCTGGAAACACCATATATTTT
.	TRBV27	TRBJ2-2	.	CASSLSNKGSVQKGELFF	TGTGCCAGCAGTTTATCAAATAAAGGCAGTGTTCAAAAAGGGGAGCTGTTTTTT
.	TRBV6-5	TRBJ2-3	.	CASASTDTQYF	TGTGCCAGCGCAAGCACAGATACGCAGTATTTT
.	TRBV27	TRBJ1-5	.	CASSHLSTGTQPQHF	TGTGCCAGCAGTCATCTTTCGACAGGTACTCAGCCCCAGCATTTT
once	TRBV10-2	TRBJ2-1	.	CASLRRGADEQFF	TGCGCCAGTCTCCGGAGGGGGGCGGATGAGCAGTTCTTC
.	TRBV5-1	TRBJ2-1	.	CASSSGTASYNEQFF	TGCGCCAGCAGTTCCGGGACGGCATCTTACAATGAGCAGTTCTTC
.	TRBV18	TRBJ2-5	TRBD1	CASSPGTGEETQYF	TGTGCCAGCTCACCTGGGACAGGGGAAGAGACCCAGTACTTC
.	TRBV19	TRBJ2-1	.	CASSMTEWSWGYNEQFF	TGTGCCAGTAGTATGACCGAATGGTCGTGGGGCTACAATGAGCAGTTCTTC
once	TRBV7-6	TRBJ1-2	TRBD1	CASSLVPWGQWEGYGYTF	TGTGCCAGCAGCTTAGTCCCTTGGGGACAGTGGGAGGGCTATGGCTACACCTTC
.	TRBV18	TRBJ2-2	TRBD2	CASSASGRGVGELFF	TGTGCCAGCTCAGCCAGCGGGAGAGGCGTCGGGGAGCTGTTTTTT
.	TRBV28	TRBJ1-1	TRBD1	CASSSTGTGRTEAFF	TGTGCCAGCAGTTCAACCGGGACAGGGCGCACTGAAGCTTTCTTT
.	TRBV5-1	TRBJ1-1	.	CASSLIVGALNTEAFF	TGCGCCAGCAGCTTGATAGTGGGGGCTTTGAACACTGAAGCTTTCTTT
.	TRBV5-1	TRBJ1-1	.	CASSPEGPIQAFF	TGCGCCAGCAGCCCGGAGGGTCCTATCCAAGCTTTCTTT
.	TRBV7-2	TRBJ2-6	TRBD2	CASSLYGGAGANVLTF	TGTGCCAGCAGCTTATACGGGGGGGCTGGGGCCAACGTCCTGACTTTC
.	TRBV27	TRBJ2-1	.	CASSTNLFLRGNEQFF	TGTGCCAGCAGTACTAATCTCTTCCTACGGGGCAATGAGCAGTTCTTC